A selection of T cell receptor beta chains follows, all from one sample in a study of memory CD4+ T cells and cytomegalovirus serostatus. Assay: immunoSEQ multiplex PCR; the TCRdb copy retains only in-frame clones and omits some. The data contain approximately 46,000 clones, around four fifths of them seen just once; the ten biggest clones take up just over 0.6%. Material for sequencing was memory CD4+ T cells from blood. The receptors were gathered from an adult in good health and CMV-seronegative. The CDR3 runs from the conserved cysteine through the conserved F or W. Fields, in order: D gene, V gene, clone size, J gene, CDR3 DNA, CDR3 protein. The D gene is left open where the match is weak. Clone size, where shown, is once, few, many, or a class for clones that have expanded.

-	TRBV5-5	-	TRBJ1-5	TGTGCCAGCAGCTTGAATCCGTATAGCAATCAGCCCCAGCATTTT	CASSLNPYSNQPQHF
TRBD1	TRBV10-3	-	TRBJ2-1	TGTGCCATCAGTGAGACGAACAGGGGGCTTTCCTACAATGAGCAGTTCTTC	CAISETNRGLSYNEQFF
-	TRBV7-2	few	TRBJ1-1	TGTGCCAGCAGCTTATCTCCAGCCACGAACACTGAAGCTTTCTTT	CASSLSPATNTEAFF
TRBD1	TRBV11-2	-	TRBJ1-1	TGTGCCAGCAGCTTAGATCCCCGGCGGGCAGGGGGTTCGAACACTGAAGCTTTCTTT	CASSLDPRRAGGSNTEAFF
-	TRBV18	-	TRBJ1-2	TGTGCCAGCTCACCCGCGGGAGGTTATGGCTACACCTTC	CASSPAGGYGYTF
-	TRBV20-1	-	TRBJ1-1	TGCAGTGCTTATCAGAACACTGAAGCTTTCTTT	CSAYQNTEAFF
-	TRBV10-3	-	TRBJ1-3	TGTGCCATCAGTGAATCAGGGACGGGAAACACCATATATTTT	CAISESGTGNTIYF
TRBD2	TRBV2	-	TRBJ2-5	TGTGCCAGCAGTGAAGCAATTAGGACTAGCGGGGGGGCCCCCAAAGAGACCCAGTACTTC	CASSEAIRTSGGAPKETQYF
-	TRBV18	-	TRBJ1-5	TGTGCCAGCTCACCCCAAGGGAATCAGCCCCAGCATTTT	CASSPQGNQPQHF
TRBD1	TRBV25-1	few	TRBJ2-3	TGTGCCAGCAGTGACCAGGGGGTGGGCACAGATACGCAGTATTTT	CASSDQGVGTDTQYF
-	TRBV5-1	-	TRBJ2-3	TGCGCCAGCAGCATAGGATCGGACCCTAGCACAGATACGCAGTATTTT	CASSIGSDPSTDTQYF
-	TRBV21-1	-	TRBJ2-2	TGTGCCAGCAGCAAATGGACAGGGGGCTACACCGGGGAGCTGTTTTTT	CASSKWTGGYTGELFF
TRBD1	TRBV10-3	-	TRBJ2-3	TGTGCCATCTTACGACAGGGGGAAGATACGCAGTATTTT	CAILRQGEDTQYF
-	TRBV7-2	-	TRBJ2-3	TGTGCCAGCAGCTTAGACAGAGGTCGGACTGCAGGTGGGCAGTATTTT	CASSLDRGRTAGGQYF
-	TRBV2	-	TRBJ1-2	TGTGCCAGGAGGGAGTCGGTTTCCTCCGGCTACACCTTC	CARRESVSSGYTF
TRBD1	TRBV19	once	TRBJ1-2	TGTGCCATCCGGGACAGGGCGGACTATGGCTACACCTTC	CAIRDRADYGYTF
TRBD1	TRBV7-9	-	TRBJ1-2	TGTGCCAGCAGCTTTAACAGGGGCGGCTACACCTTC	CASSFNRGGYTF
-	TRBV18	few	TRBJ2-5	TGTGCCAGCTCACCACCGCAGGGGGGGAGTCAAGAGACCCAGTACTTC	CASSPPQGGSQETQYF
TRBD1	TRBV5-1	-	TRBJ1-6	TGCGCCAGCAGCCTGGGACAGGGGGCCACAAATTCACCCCTCCACTTT	CASSLGQGATNSPLHF
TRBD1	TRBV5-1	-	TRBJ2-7	TGCGCCAGCACCGGGAGGGGGACAGGGGTTTACGAGCAGTACTTC	CASTGRGTGVYEQYF
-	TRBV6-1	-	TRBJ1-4	TGTGCCAGCAGTGGGGGCAGGGCTAATGAAAAACTGTTTTTT	CASSGGRANEKLFF
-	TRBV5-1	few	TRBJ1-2	TGCGCCAGCGGGACTAACTATGGCTACACCTTC	CASGTNYGYTF
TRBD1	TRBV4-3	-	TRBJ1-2	TGCGCCAGCAGCAAACAACAGGGGGCGTTAGATGGCTACACCTTC	CASSKQQGALDGYTF
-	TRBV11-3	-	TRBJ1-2	TGTGCCAGCAGCTTAATGGCGGAGACCCCTTATGGCTACACCTTC	CASSLMAETPYGYTF
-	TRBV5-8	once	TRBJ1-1	TGTGCCAGCAGCTCGTCCGATTGGAACACTGAAGCTTTCTTT	CASSSSDWNTEAFF
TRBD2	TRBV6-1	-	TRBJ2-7	TGTGCCAGCGTTGAATCCTTGAGCGGGGGTCACGAGCAGTACTTC	CASVESLSGGHEQYF
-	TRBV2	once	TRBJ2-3	TGTGCCAGCAGTGGATCCGAAGATACGCAGTATTTT	CASSGSEDTQYF
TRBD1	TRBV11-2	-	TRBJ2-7	TGTGCCAGCAGCTTCGGACAGGGCATCTACGAGCAGTACTTC	CASSFGQGIYEQYF
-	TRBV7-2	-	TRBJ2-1	TGTGCCAGCAGCTTAGGGGGCGTCGTTGATGAGCAGTTCTTC	CASSLGGVVDEQFF
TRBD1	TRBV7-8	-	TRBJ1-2	TGTGCCAGCAGCCCATCGACAGGGACTAACTATGGCTACACCTTC	CASSPSTGTNYGYTF
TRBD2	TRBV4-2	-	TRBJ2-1	TGTGCCAGCAGCCAAGTGAGACTAGCGGCCAATGAGCAGTTCTTC	CASSQVRLAANEQFF
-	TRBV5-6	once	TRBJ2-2	TGTGCCAGCAGTATAATCGGCACCCGCCTCACCGGGGAGCTGTTTTTT	CASSIIGTRLTGELFF
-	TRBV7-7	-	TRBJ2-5	TGTGCCAGCAGCCCACGCTACGGAATACAAGAGACCCAGTACTTC	CASSPRYGIQETQYF
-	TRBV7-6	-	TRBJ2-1	TGTGCCAGCAGCTTAAGCGGCGCTGGGATTTACAATGAGCAGTTCTTC	CASSLSGAGIYNEQFF
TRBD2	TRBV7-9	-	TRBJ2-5	TGTGCCAGCAGCTTAGGGACTAGCGGGGGTGGAGAGACCCAGTACTTC	CASSLGTSGGGETQYF
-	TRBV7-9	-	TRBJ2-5	TGTGCCAGCAGCCAGGTGGGGGGGGCTCAAGAGACCCAGTACTTC	CASSQVGGAQETQYF
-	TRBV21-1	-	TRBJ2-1	TGTGCCAGCAGCATCGCGGTCTCTCTTGATGAGCAGTTCTTC	CASSIAVSLDEQFF
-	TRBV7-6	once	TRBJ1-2	TGTGCCAGCAGCTCGCAGCCGGGCTATGGCTACACCTTC	CASSSQPGYGYTF
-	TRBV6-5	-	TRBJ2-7	TGTGCCAGCAGTTTGCTAGCCGGGACATGGGACGAGCAGTACTTC	CASSLLAGTWDEQYF
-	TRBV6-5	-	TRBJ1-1	TGTGCCAGCAGTACCGCGGTGGGCTGGAACACTGAAGCTTTCTTT	CASSTAVGWNTEAFF
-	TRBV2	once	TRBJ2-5	TGTGCCAGCACCTGGGGGGGCTGGGAGACCCAGTACTTC	CASTWGGWETQYF
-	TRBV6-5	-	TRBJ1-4	TGTGCCAGCAGACCAATCGGAGTTACTAATGAAAAACTGTTTTTT	CASRPIGVTNEKLFF
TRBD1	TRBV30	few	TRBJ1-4	TGTGCCTGGAGTGGACAGGGAACTAATGAAAAACTGTTTTTT	CAWSGQGTNEKLFF
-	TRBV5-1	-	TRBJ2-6	TGCGCCAGCAGCCAAACGACAGGTCCCTCCTCTGGGGCCAACGTCCTGACTTTC	CASSQTTGPSSGANVLTF
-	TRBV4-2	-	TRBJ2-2	TGTGCCAGCAGCCAAGATGGGGCGACAGGGGAGCTGTTTTTT	CASSQDGATGELFF
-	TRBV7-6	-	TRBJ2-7	TGTGCCAGCAGCTTAATAGGGGACTACGAGCAGTACTTC	CASSLIGDYEQYF
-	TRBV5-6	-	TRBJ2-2	TGTGCCAGCAGCTTACCCCGGGGGGAGCTGTTTTTT	CASSLPRGELFF
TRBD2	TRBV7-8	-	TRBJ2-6	TGTGCCAGCACCCAGCGGGGGGCAGCTGGGGCCAACGTCCTGACTTTC	CASTQRGAAGANVLTF
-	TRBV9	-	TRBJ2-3	TGTGCCAGCAGCGTAGGACAGGGAGGAGATACGCAGTATTTT	CASSVGQGGDTQYF
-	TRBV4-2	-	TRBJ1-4	TGTGCCAGCAGCCAAGATAGCGGGGCCCAAGGGGAAAAACTGTTTTTT	CASSQDSGAQGEKLFF
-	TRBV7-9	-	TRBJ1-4	TGTGCCAGCAGCTTAGCAGGGGCTAATGAAAAACTGTTTTTT	CASSLAGANEKLFF
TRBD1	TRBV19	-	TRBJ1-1	TGTGCCAGTAGTATTTTGGCAGGGGGCACTGAAGCTTTCTTT	CASSILAGGTEAFF
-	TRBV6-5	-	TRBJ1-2	TGTGCCAGCAGTTACTCCCTCCAGGGCGACTATGGCTACACCTTC	CASSYSLQGDYGYTF
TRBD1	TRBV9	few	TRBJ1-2	TGTGCCAGCAGCGTAGCCGCCCAAGGACAGGGAGGAGGGTACACCTTC	CASSVAAQGQGGGYTF
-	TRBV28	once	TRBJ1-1	TGTGCCAGCAGGGAGGTCCTGAACACTGAAGCTTTCTTT	CASREVLNTEAFF
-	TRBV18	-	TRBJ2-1	TGTGCCAGCTCACCTGGGAGAACCTTCCAGGGGGAGCAGTTCTTC	CASSPGRTFQGEQFF
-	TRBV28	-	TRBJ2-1	TGTGCCAGCAGTCCTTCTAGGGGGGGGCTGGGTGAGCAGTTCTTC	CASSPSRGGLGEQFF